These 14 T cell receptor beta chains share one sample of origin, sequenced in a study of T cell responses to AZD1222 COVID-19 vaccine. Assay: immunoSEQ multiplex PCR; the TCRdb copy retains only in-frame clones and omits some. The sample includes 72,000 or so clones, about 89% of them seen just once. The sample consisted of peripheral blood, taken 28 days after the second AZD1222 dose. These receptors all come from an adult who received the AZD1222 COVID-19 vaccine.

This chain uses TRBV3-1 (or the pseudogene TRBV3-2) with TRBJ2-7, with 13 bases fitting TRBD2. The trim removed 4 bases at V and 4 bases at J, leaving 10 bases unmatched. The germline CDR1 and CDR2 sequences are LGHDT and YNNKEL (reference sequence). This CDR3 comprises 17 residues. CDR3 nucleotide sequence: TGTGCCAGCAGCCCAACTATTACTAGCGGGAGGGCTTACGAGCAGTACTTC. This codes for CASSPTITSGRAYEQYF.

This chain joins TRBV7-9 and TRBJ2-1; 8 bases are a match to TRBD2. There are 15 residues in the CDR3. CDR1 SEHNR and CDR2 FQNEAQ come from the germline V gene (reference sequence). The V gene end was trimmed by 1 base and the J gene end by 7 bases; junction bases not matched to a gene: 6. CDR3 DNA: TGTGCCAGCAGCTTAGTCCAGCGGGAGAAGAATGAGCAGTTCTTC. It specifies CASSLVQREKNEQFF.

Only one count was recorded for this clone. V and J are TRBV7-3 and TRBJ2-3; no clear D. V was shortened by 4 bases and J by 1 base, with 6 bases between the two germline ends. Germline assignment: CDR1 SGHTA and CDR2 FQGTGA. The CDR3 is 13 amino acids. CDR3 nucleotides: TGTGCCAGCAGCTCCACAGGCACAGATACGCAGTATTTT. Its translation is CASSSTGTDTQYF.

In its sample, this clone was seen once. The chain recombines TRBV6-5 with TRBJ2-3; no definite D call. V lost 6 bases, J lost 5 bases, and 15 bases lay in between. CDR1 MNHEY and CDR2 SVGAGI come from the germline V gene. The CDR3 runs 14 residues. The CDR3 reads CASSPEDFEDTQYF. As DNA, the CDR3 is TGTGCCAGCAGCCCCGAAGACTTCGAAGATACGCAGTATTTT.

The genes are TRBV5-4 and TRBJ1-1, with TRBD1 matching over 11 bases. Trimming removed 4 bases from V and 3 bases from J; junction bases left unmatched: 8. This CDR3 has 16 amino acids. The germline V gene encodes CDR1 SGHNT and CDR2 YYREEE (reference sequence). The CDR3 sequence is CASSQGDRGWDTEAFF. The CDR3 coding sequence is TGTGCCAGCAGCCAGGGGGACAGGGGGTGGGACACTGAAGCTTTCTTT.

The rearrangement joins TRBV5-4 to TRBJ2-7; D is possibly TRBD2 (6 bases). V was cut by 1 base and J by 6 bases, with 17 bases left in between. Germline V gene lookup returns CDR1 SGHNT and CDR2 YYREEE (reference sequence). The CDR3 length is 15 residues. The CDR3 reads CASSLRSGEASEQYF. For the CDR3, the DNA is TGTGCCAGCAGCTTGCGGTCGGGAGAGGCTAGCGAGCAGTACTTC.

The chain carries TRBV20-1 and TRBJ1-2, with unresolved D. The CDR3 extends over 11 amino acids. Germline-derived CDR1 and CDR2 are DFQATT and SNEGSKA (reference sequence). V was trimmed by 3 bases and J by 8 bases, leaving 10 bases between them. CDR3 amino acids: CSASVSRGYTF. The CDR3 DNA reads TGCAGTGCTAGTGTTAGCAGGGGCTACACCTTC.

The chain employs TRBV18 and TRBJ2-7; D is perhaps TRBD1 or TRBD2 (5 bases each). V was trimmed by 6 bases and J by 3 bases, leaving 18 bases between them. The CDR3 is made up of 15 amino acids. Germline CDR1 KGHSH, CDR2 LQKENI. This CDR3 is CASSEGSGSLYEQYF. DNA for the CDR3: TGTGCCAGCTCCGAGGGTTCAGGGTCCCTCTACGAGCAGTACTTC.

The CDR3 DNA follows: TGTGCCAGCAGTTACTTGGAGAATGAGCAGTTCTTC. Translated, it gives CASSYLENEQFF. The chain links TRBV6-2 or TRBV6-3 to TRBJ2-1; no definite D call. The CDR3 extends over 12 amino acids. Trimming removed 1 base from V and 7 bases from J, with 5 bases in between. The germline CDR1 and CDR2 sequences are MNHEY and SVGEGT.

The gene calls are TRBV12-3 or TRBV12-4 and TRBJ1-3; D not certain. The CDR3 extends over 13 amino acids. Trimming pared 8 bases from V and 4 bases from J, leaving 12 bases between. CDR3 sequence: CASFVFGGNTIYF. DNA for the CDR3: TGTGCCAGCTTCGTTTTCGGCGGAAACACCATATATTTT.

This clone was counted once. The genes are TRBV14 and TRBJ1-1; no clear D. CDR1 is SGHDN and CDR2 is FVKESK in the germline V gene. The CDR3 length is 13 residues. The ends were cut back, 3 bases at V and 5 bases at J, with 10 bases in the middle. The CDR3 nucleotides read TGTGCCAGCAGCCATTCTTTCCGAACTGAAGCTTTCTTT. It yields the protein CASSHSFRTEAFF.

The chain employs TRBV29-1 and TRBJ2-5; the D is unclear. Germline lookup yields CDR1 SQVTM and CDR2 ANQGSEA. Trimming removed 6 bases at V and 5 bases at J, with 10 bases between. The CDR3 runs 11 residues. The CDR3, as DNA: TGCAGCGTGTTATTTGAGGAGACCCAGTACTTC. Protein sequence: CSVLFEETQYF.

This sequence joins TRBV6-5 and TRBJ2-1; tentatively, D is TRBD1 (5 bases). Germline V gives CDR1 MNHEY, CDR2 SVGAGI. V dropped 2 bases and J dropped 4 bases, with 9 bases sitting between them. This CDR3 has 14 amino acids. As DNA, the CDR3 is TGTGCCAGCAGTTACGTAAGGGGTTACAATGAGCAGTTCTTC. Translating gives CASSYVRGYNEQFF.

This clone has only one observation. This rearrangement joins TRBV3-1 (or the pseudogene TRBV3-2) to TRBJ1-2, with 8 bases that match TRBD1. The germline CDR1 and CDR2 sequences are LGHDT and YNNKEL (reference sequence). The CDR3 loop spans 14 amino acids. Unmatched junction bases numbered 7, after V lost 6 bases and J lost 4 bases. CDR3 sequence reads: CASSRRQGIYGYTF. The CDR3 nucleotides read TGTGCCAGCAGTCGAAGACAGGGGATCTATGGCTACACCTTC.